This T cell receptor beta chain was found in a study of preoperative IRX-2 immunotherapy in early breast cancer. Germline V gives CDR1 SGHNT, CDR2 YYREEE (reference sequence). V dropped 0 bases and J dropped 5 bases, with 15 bases sitting between them. The CDR3 covers 15 residues. Method: immunoSEQ multiplex PCR; TCRdb's copy keeps in-frame clones and lacks some. The sample lists roughly 57,000 clones, roughly 94% seen once, with 1.5% to 2% in the top ten. Treatment specified: preoperative locoregional IRX-2 cytokine immunotherapy. This phase Ib study tested locoregional IRX-2 cytokine immunotherapy given before surgery.

This chain links TRBV5-4 with TRBJ2-7; D gene ambiguous. The clonotype was recovered from a human donor with breast cancer. Sample collection was performed from a patient treated with IRX-2 immunotherapy. The CDR3: CASSLDMRPLHEQYF. The CDR3 bases are TGTGCCAGCAGCTTGGATATGAGACCCCTTCACGAGCAGTACTTC.